Described below is a single TCR beta chain sequence and its context. No antigen is known for it. No clone much larger than this one lies a single base away; base qualities are absent. The record originates from a study of blood T cell repertoires in COVID-19 (dated by TCRdb to 2020 to 2022). Concerning the study at large: Collaborator samples came from the United States, Italy and Spain and covered acute and convalescent phases of COVID-19. The material from the prospective study consisted of cDNA or gDNA derived from T cells, B-cell-depleted T cells, or PBMCs. Deeply sampled blood TCRbeta repertoires from subjects exposed to, actively infected with, or recovered from COVID-19 were included in the dataset. A freely available public database, intended as a resource for researchers studying the immune response to SARS-CoV-2, is where the repertoires were released. Samples were obtained from the ongoing ImmuneRACE study (first 160 participants) and from 950 to 1,500 subjects provided by 6 global collaborators. Nearly every sample came with metadata listing a de-identified subject ID, COVID-19 status, age in years and sex. Where HLA class I and class II types were available, the types were taken from metadata supplied by the sample provider, not from assay-based typing.

General study outcomes and caveats: Clinical and demographic metadata were provided uncurated, with the amount varying by source and participant.

V gives up 5 bases and J gives up 8 bases, and the segment between their germline ends measures 10 bases. The germline V gene specifies SNHLY as CDR1 and FYNNEI as CDR2. From the cysteine up to the phenylalanine, the CDR3 has a length of 12 residues. Only the CDR3 part of the read is kept: 36 bases, read in frame from the first base. Collaborating institutions collected whole blood in K2EDTA tubes following their own protocols. For TCRbeta analysis, collaborators shipped samples as frozen whole blood, isolated PBMCs, or DNA extracted from either of those sample types. TCRbeta CDR3 regions were amplified from genomic DNA by means of the immunoSEQ Assay, a bias-controlled multiplex PCR. Processing in the source paper ran as follows. Nucleated cell counts per sample were estimated from amplification of reference gene primers within the assay. To quantify the absolute abundance of each unique TCRbeta CDR3 rearrangement, sequence reads were collapsed and filtered. For each sample, productive Simpson clonality was calculated as the square root of Simpson's diversity index over productive rearrangements. The table comes from immuneACCESS by way of TCRdb, which keeps in-frame sequences with V and J called. Part of the clones is missing from these tables; in studies checked, under half for an unresolved V gene and the rest for unknown reasons. V, J and clone size reflect that table, while D and trimming were determined from the DNA. Counted in this sample were about 210,000 clones; 84% of them appeared once. The ten largest account for approximately 8% of the sample.

The sequence was obtained from a woman between 45 and 65 years old with active or convalescent COVID-19. What was sequenced was peripheral blood. Recombination connected TRBV2 to TRBJ1-5; the D region possibly corresponds to TRBD1 (5 bases align). The DNA is TGTGCCAGCAGTCTCCTCAGGGAGCCCCAGCATTTT. Translated, it reads CASSLLREPQHF.